This T cell receptor beta chain comes out of a study of regulatory T cells in long-lasting Graves disease. This clonotype was detected only a few times. The CDR3 runs 14 residues. The V gene end was trimmed by 7 bases and the J gene end by 2 bases; junction bases not matched to a gene: 5. CDR1 is SEHNR and CDR2 is FQNEAQ in the germline V gene (reference sequence). Building the TCR beta libraries relied on iRepertoire HTBI primers, and CDR3 regions underwent Arm-PCR. TCRdb recomputed calls from the multiplex PCR reads with MiXCR, one row per CDR3 protein. The data hold about 320,000 distinct CDR3 sequences, with more than 15% observed a single time. Time point specified: newly diagnosed GD, antithyroid drugs for less than 3 months. Construction of the TCR library relied on RNA isolated from PBMCs.

Sequencing used peripheral blood mononuclear cells (PBMCs), obtained at new diagnosis, from a patient treated with antithyroid drugs. The receptor was isolated from a female donor with Graves disease. The chain combines TRBV7-9 with TRBJ2-3; 8 bases fit TRBD2. The CDR3 DNA is TGTGCCAGCAAGCGGGAGTGGGACACAGATACGCAGTATTTT. The encoded protein is CASKREWDTDTQYF. Together with reference TRBV7-9 and TRBJ2-3, the CDR3 gives the full variable domain: DTGVSQNPRHKITKRGQNVTFRCDPISEHNRLYWYRQTLGQGPEFLTYFQNEAQLEKSRLLSDRFSAERPKGSFSTLEIQRTEQGDSAMYLCASKREWDTDTQYFGPGTRLTVL.